This entry features one T cell receptor beta chain sequence. Preparation of the TCRbeta library used unique molecular identifiers. MiXCR, applied by TCRdb to the PCR reads, yields one record per CDR3 protein. Here the sample spans about 500,000 distinct CDR3 sequences, about 30% being singletons. The data are from a study of T-cell reconstitution after alpha-beta-depleted transplantation in children. CDR1 and CDR2 (germline): SGHNT, YENEEA. Trimming shortened V by 1 base and J by 3 bases, and 10 bases separated the two germline ends. The CDR3 has 15 residues. The sequence derives from a human donor who donated a stem cell graft to a child with aplastic anemia. This material consisted of PBMCs from the stem cell graft donor, taken from the stem cell graft. The chain carries TRBV11-3 and TRBJ2-1, with D uncertain. The CDR3 DNA reads as TGTGCCAGCAGCTTAGGGTCTTACGACTACAATGAGCAGTTCTTC. It yields the protein CASSLGSYDYNEQFF.